The sequence of this T cell receptor beta chain was determined in a study of T-cell reconstitution after alpha-beta-depleted transplantation in children. This sample's TCRbeta library carried unique molecular identifier barcodes. TCRdb fed the PCR reads into MiXCR, producing one record per CDR3 protein. The sample lists about 500,000 distinct CDR3 sequences, about 30% occurring once. V was trimmed by 1 base and J by 3 bases, leaving 10 bases between them. The CDR3 totals 14 residues. The germline gives CDR1 SEHNR, CDR2 FQNEAQ (reference sequence). Source: PBMCs from the stem cell graft donor, taken from the stem cell graft. J is TRBJ2-7 and V is TRBV7-9, with D perhaps TRBD1 (5 bases). The clonotype originates from a human donor who donated a stem cell graft to a child with aplastic anemia. This CDR3 is CASSLVDKRYEQYF. DNA for the CDR3: TGTGCCAGCAGCTTAGTGGACAAGCGCTACGAGCAGTACTTC.